These T cell receptor beta chains were read from a single sample in a study of Graves' ophthalmopathy and Graves' hyperthyroidism. TCRdb redid the calling of the multiplex PCR reads with MiXCR, one entry per CDR3 protein. The sample lists about 370,000 distinct CDR3 sequences, around 17% seen once, with 1.5% to 2% in the top ten. Sequencing was done on a sample of peripheral blood. Source of these receptors: a woman younger than 30 with Graves' ophthalmopathy. Each CDR3 is given with its conserved first and last residue. The D gene is left open where the match is weak.

>TRBJ1-3|-|TRBV6-1
CASSVSWRRNTIYF
>TRBJ1-5|-|TRBV7-2
CASSSMNNRSFKSNQPQHF
>TRBJ2-5|-|TRBV6-2/TRBV6-3
CASRTVLSVQETQYF
>TRBJ1-2|-|TRBV6-4
CASRPYWTANYGYTF
>TRBJ1-1|TRBD1|TRBV5-1
CASSSQRDRHAEAFF
>TRBJ2-2|-|TRBV6-2/TRBV6-3
CASSYSPNTGELFF
>TRBJ1-2|-|TRBV13
CASSLAPESYGYTF
>TRBJ1-6|-|TRBV7-2
CASSPRPSYNSPLHF
>TRBJ2-2|-|TRBV6-1
CASSPQGLSTGELFF
>TRBJ1-5|-|TRBV6-2/TRBV6-3
CASGHSRPQHF
>TRBJ2-5|-|TRBV7-8
CASSWHAQTQYF
>TRBJ1-1|-|TRBV4-3
CASSQGLSHTEAFF
>TRBJ2-5|TRBD2|TRBV5-1
CASKREGGRRETQYF
>TRBJ2-6|-|TRBV11-2
CASSRGTAPSGANVLTF
>TRBJ2-7|TRBD2|TRBV6-1
CAIRTSGFYEQYF
>TRBJ1-5|-|TRBV28
CASRTTENQPQHF
>TRBJ2-5|TRBD2|TRBV12-3/TRBV12-4
CASSTSGQETQYF
>TRBJ2-6|-|TRBV20-1
CSARAHRAGANVLTF
>TRBJ1-5|-|TRBV5-1
CASSLETGGQPQHF
>TRBJ1-1|TRBD1|TRBV6-1
CASSRWGQGTEAFF
>TRBJ1-5|-|TRBV6-1
CASSQPQHF
>TRBJ2-5|-|TRBV4-3
CASSPGVPGAQETQYF
>TRBJ1-1|TRBD1|TRBV20-1
CSARGTGGREAFF
>TRBJ1-5|-|TRBV12-3/TRBV12-4
CASSLALGDQPQHF
>TRBJ1-2|-|TRBV20-1
CSAPREVNYGYTF
>TRBJ1-1|-|TRBV7-9
CAISFPILRNTEAFF
>TRBJ2-5|TRBD2|TRBV6-1
CASNRGRGPQETQYF
>TRBJ2-2|-|TRBV6-2/TRBV6-3
CASSLLGHPNTGELFF
>TRBJ2-4|-|TRBV20-1
CSAPPLDSIQNIQYF
>TRBJ1-1|TRBD1|TRBV6-1
CASSQGQGVKDTEAFF
>TRBJ1-5|-|TRBV6-7
CASSYSTGRRNQPQHF
>TRBJ2-7|TRBD2|TRBV7-2
CASSLVVSGSHEQYF
>TRBJ2-5|TRBD1|TRBV11-2
CASRPGQGSPQETQYF
>TRBJ2-2|TRBD2|TRBV11-2
CASSLFGTSVTGELFF
>TRBJ1-1|-|TRBV19
CASSMSRDTEAFF
>TRBJ2-7|-|TRBV28
CASSSRGEQYF
>TRBJ1-5|-|TRBV2
CASSDLVNQPQHF
>TRBJ1-2|-|TRBV5-1
CASSLEANPLYF